This T cell receptor beta chain was captured in a study of molecular identifiers for immune sequencing clone quantification. Isolation of naive CD8 T cells was achieved by sorting on a CD8+CD4-CCR7+CD45RA+ phenotype. MiXCR, applied by TCRdb to the PCR reads, yields one record per CDR3 protein. Here the sample spans over 300,000 distinct CDR3 sequences, about a quarter being singletons. V lost 9 bases, J lost 5 bases, and 5 bases lay in between. Per germline, CDR1 KGHDR and CDR2 SFDVKD. The CDR3 is 10 residues long. The chain combines TRBV24-1 with TRBJ2-3; no definite D call. Sequenced sample: naive CD8+ T cells from blood, with Jurkat cell RNA spiked in. The subset was: FACS-sorted CD8+CD4-CCR7+CD45RA+ naive T cells. This sequence originates from a human donor in good health. Some libraries in this study had Jurkat cell RNA spiked in. The CDR3 spells CATGLDTQYF. The DNA of the CDR3 is TGTGCCACCGGTTTAGATACGCAGTATTTT.